This T cell receptor beta chain was captured in a study of regulatory T cells in long-lasting Graves disease. CDR3-region Arm-PCR and iRepertoire HTBI primers produced the TCR beta libraries. TCRdb recomputed calls from the multiplex PCR reads with MiXCR, one row per CDR3 protein. The profile shows 350,000 to 450,000 distinct CDR3 sequences, roughly 21% of them singletons. Time point specified: persistent/refractory GD, antithyroid drugs over 5 years with positive TRAb. Construction of the TCR library relied on RNA isolated from PBMCs. CDR3 length: 16 residues. The V and J ends lost 2 bases and 4 bases respectively, with 15 bases between them. The germline gives CDR1 MNHNS, CDR2 SASEGT. This clonotype was recorded many times.

The sequencing here drew on peripheral blood mononuclear cells (PBMCs), taken when the disease was refractory, from a patient treated with antithyroid drugs. The source of this sequence is a female donor with Graves disease. V is TRBV6-1 and J is TRBJ1-5, with a weak D call TRBD1 (5 bases). The CDR3 spells CASSELAGQINQPQHF. DNA for the CDR3: TGTGCCAGCAGTGAATTAGCAGGGCAAATAAATCAGCCCCAGCATTTT.